The present T cell receptor (beta chain) was sequenced within a study of PD-1 blockade in classical Hodgkin lymphoma. Trimming pared 8 bases from V and 4 bases from J, leaving 8 bases between. This CDR3 contains 11 residues. Looked up from germline, CDR1 is SEHNR and CDR2 is FQNEAQ (reference sequence). As concerns this clone: Its antigen is not identified.

The repertoire was sequenced with immunoSEQ multiplex PCR; TCRdb's copy has only in-frame clones and lacks some. The data show tens of thousands of clones, 75% to 90% seen once. The time point was: cycle 4 day 1 (C4D1), after more than five weeks of nivolumab. After autologous stem cell transplantation all patients relapsed, and prior brentuximab vedotin exposure differed between cohorts. The authors purified CD4+ T cells from thawed PBMCs by magnetic negative selection. General study findings and limits: The diversity seen at baseline in complete responders resembled that of newly diagnosed patients. Why repertoires differed is undefined; disease activity or prior therapy possibly contributed.

The V gene is TRBV7-9, the J gene TRBJ2-5; D not resolved. This TCR was recovered from a human donor with classical Hodgkin lymphoma. The input for sequencing was CD4+ T cells from blood, taken before the fourth cycle of nivolumab. CDR3 nucleotides: TGTGCCAGCGCCCGCGGAGAGACCCAGTACTTC. Translated, it gives CASARGETQYF.